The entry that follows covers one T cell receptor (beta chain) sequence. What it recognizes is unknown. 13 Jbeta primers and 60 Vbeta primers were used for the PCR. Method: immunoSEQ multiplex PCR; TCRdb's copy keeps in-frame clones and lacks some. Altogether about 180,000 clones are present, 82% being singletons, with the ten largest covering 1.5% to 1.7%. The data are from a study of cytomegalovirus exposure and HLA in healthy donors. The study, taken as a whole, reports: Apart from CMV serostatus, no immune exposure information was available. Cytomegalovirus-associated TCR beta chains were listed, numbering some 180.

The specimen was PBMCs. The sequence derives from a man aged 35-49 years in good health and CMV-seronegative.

The CDR3 sequence: CAWSVNRRREQYF. The CDR3, as DNA: TGTGCCTGGAGTGTGAACAGGCGGCGCGAGCAGTACTTC. The rearrangement uses TRBV30 and TRBJ2-7; the D gene is possibly TRBD1 (5 bases). Germline assignment: CDR1 GTSNPN and CDR2 SVGIG (reference sequence). The CDR3 loop spans 13 amino acids. V was trimmed by 0 bases and J by 6 bases, leaving 12 bases between them. The full variable domain, in which reference TRBV30 and TRBJ2-7 provide the parts outside the CDR3, is SQTIHQWPATLVQPVGSPLSLECTVEGTSNPNLYWYRQAAGRGLQLLFYSVGIGQISSEVPQNLSASRPQDRQFILSSKKLLLSDSGFYLCAWSVNRRREQYFGPGTRLTVT.